This record covers a single T cell receptor (beta chain). A J-beta primer mix and a sample-barcoded 5' primer were used in a second PCR of roughly 6 to 11 cycles. MiXCR was run by TCRdb on the 5' RACE reads, yielding one entry per CDR3 protein. The sample yields about 1,800,000 distinct CDR3 sequences, approximately 30% seen once. The sample comes from a study of blood T cells in healthy people across ages. This CDR3 has 13 amino acids. Germline assignment: CDR1 SQVTM and CDR2 ANQGSEA. V lost 5 bases to trimming and J lost 14 bases; unmatched junction nucleotides: 10. V gene TRBV29-1 combines with J gene TRBJ1-6; 9 bases are shared with TRBD1. The sequence was collected from a woman younger than 45 in good health. The sequenced material came from blood. The CDR3 loop reads CSVTSGTGRALHF. The CDR3 DNA sequence: TGCAGCGTTACCTCCGGGACAGGGAGGGCCCTCCACTTT.